This entry describes one TCR beta chain. This entry belongs to a study of spatial heterogeneity in lung cancer. Time point reported: sample taken at primary tumor resection. Sequencing was performed on whole RNA extracted from tumor and nontumor lung tissue, or from frozen PBMC, and the material was left unsorted. There were some 70 donors, all of them untreated patients with early-stage non-small cell lung cancer. Each TCR cDNA molecule carried a unique molecular identifier. TCRdb re-derived calls from the 5' RACE reads in MiXCR, one entry per CDR3 protein. The sample consists of 45,000 or so distinct CDR3 sequences, about 10% of them appearing once. Between the trimmed V and J ends, which lost 5 bases and 2 bases, there was a span of 10 bases. Germline V CDR1 and CDR2: LNHNV, YYDKDF (reference sequence). This CDR3 is 13 amino acids long.

The chain joins TRBV15 to TRBJ2-7; the D gene is possibly TRBD2 (6 bases). Sequencing was performed on PBMCs, taken at surgery. The sequence was obtained from a female donor with early-stage non-small cell lung cancer. CDR3 DNA: TGTGCCACCAGCCGTGGGAGGACCTACGAGCAGTACTTC. Translation: CATSRGRTYEQYF.